This TCR beta chain was recorded in a study of T cell changes during pregnancy in multiple sclerosis. Using immunoSEQ multiplex PCR, the repertoire was profiled, and TCRdb retains in-frame clones only, with some absent. Of some 13,000 clones listed, about 88% are singletons. This CDR3 contains 13 residues. Trimming took 8 bases from V and 4 from J, leaving 12 bases between them. The chain has TRBV23-1 and TRBJ2-1; the D gene is possibly TRBD2 (6 bases). TRBV23-1 is sorted into the ORF group, with uncertain function. This clonotype was sampled from a female donor in good health, enrolled as a control in a pregnancy study. The sequences come from CD8+ T cells from peripheral blood mononuclear cells, collected in the second trimester of pregnancy. CDR3 protein: CASRKRGYNEQFF. CDR3 in DNA: TGCGCCAGCCGAAAACGGGGGTACAATGAGCAGTTCTTC.